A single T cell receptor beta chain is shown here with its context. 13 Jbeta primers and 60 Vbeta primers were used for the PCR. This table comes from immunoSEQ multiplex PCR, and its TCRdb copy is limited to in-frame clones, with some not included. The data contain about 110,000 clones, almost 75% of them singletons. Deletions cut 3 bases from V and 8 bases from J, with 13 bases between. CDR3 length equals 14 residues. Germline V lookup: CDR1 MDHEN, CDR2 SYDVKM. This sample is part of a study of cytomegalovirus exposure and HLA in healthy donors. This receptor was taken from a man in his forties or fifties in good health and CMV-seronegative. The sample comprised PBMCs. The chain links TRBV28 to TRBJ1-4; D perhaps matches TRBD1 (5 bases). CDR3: CASSFKGSREKLFF. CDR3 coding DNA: TGTGCCAGCAGTTTCAAGGGGTCGAGGGAAAAACTGTTTTTT.